The source of this T cell receptor (beta chain) is a study of T-cell reconstitution after alpha-beta-depleted transplantation in children. Unique molecular identifiers were used to barcode this TCRbeta library. TCRdb re-analysed the PCR reads in MiXCR, keeping a single row per CDR3 protein. Among over 150,000 distinct CDR3 sequences listed, under 8.5% were seen once. The CDR3 loop spans 15 amino acids. CDR1 is LGHNA, CDR2 YNFKEQ, per germline. V lost 4 bases to trimming and J lost 7 bases; unmatched junction nucleotides: 9. This clonotype was recorded many times. The source of this sequence is a boy between 2 and 10 years old with acute lymphoblastic leukemia, due to receive a stem cell transplant. The material sequenced was PBMCs, taken before TCRalphabeta/CD19-depleted stem cell transplant. The rearrangement uses TRBV4-2 and TRBJ1-4; TRBD1 matches 7 bases. DNA of the CDR3: TGTGCCAGCAGCCCTCGACAGGGAGAGGGTGAAAAACTGTTTTTT. It codes for CASSPRQGEGEKLFF.